This T cell receptor beta chain emerged from a study of T-cell memory formation after mild COVID-19. About the study: Among the donors, TCR clusters were largely specific to each donor.

Study results and caveats: Shrinking CD4+ clones were chiefly CM and EM; CD8+ ones were chiefly EMRA. CD4/CD8 balance characterized clones contracting day 15 to 85, and CD4+ skew characterized later expanders. Memory cells collected pre-infection included some clones that later responded, suggesting cross-reactive memory joined.

About this clonotype itself: Its antigen is currently unknown.

TCRdb re-derived calls from the 5' RACE reads in MiXCR, one entry per CDR3 protein. The table lists tens of thousands of distinct CDR3 sequences, about 7.3% of them singletons. The germline CDR1 and CDR2 sequences are LGHNA and YSLEER. The V segment lost 0 bases and the J segment 0 bases; nucleotides outside the gene matches: 4. The CDR3 has 17 amino acids. The sequence came from a man younger than 35 who had mild COVID-19 (a few samples of this study predate the infection). Cell type and time point are not known. V is TRBV4-3 and J is TRBJ2-3; 9 positions match TRBD1. The sample was PBMCs or a T cell subset sorted from them (not recorded which). The CDR3 coding sequence is TGCGCCAGCAGCCAAGATAGGACAGGGGCGAGCACAGATACGCAGTATTTT. It is translated as CASSQDRTGASTDTQYF.